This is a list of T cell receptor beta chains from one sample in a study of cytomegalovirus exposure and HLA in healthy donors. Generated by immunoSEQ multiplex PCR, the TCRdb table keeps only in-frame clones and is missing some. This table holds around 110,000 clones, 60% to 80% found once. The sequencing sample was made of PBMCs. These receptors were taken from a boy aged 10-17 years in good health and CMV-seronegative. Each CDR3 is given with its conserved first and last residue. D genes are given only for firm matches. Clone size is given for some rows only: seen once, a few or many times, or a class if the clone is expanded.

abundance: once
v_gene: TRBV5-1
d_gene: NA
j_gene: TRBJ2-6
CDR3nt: TGCGCCAGCAGCGTCCGCGAGGCTGGGGCCAACGTCCTGACTTTC
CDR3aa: CASSVREAGANVLTF

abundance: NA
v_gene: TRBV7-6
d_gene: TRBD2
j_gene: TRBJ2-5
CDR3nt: TGTGCCAGCAGCTTAGGTCTAGCGGGATTGGAGACCCAGTACTTC
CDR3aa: CASSLGLAGLETQYF

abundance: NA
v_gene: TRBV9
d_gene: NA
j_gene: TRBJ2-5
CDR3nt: TGTGCCAGCAGCCCGACTAGGACAGAGACCCAGTACTTC
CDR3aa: CASSPTRTETQYF

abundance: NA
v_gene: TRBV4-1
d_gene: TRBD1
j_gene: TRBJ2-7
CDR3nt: TGCGCCAGCAGCCAAGCCGGGACAGGGATCTACGAGCAGTACTTC
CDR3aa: CASSQAGTGIYEQYF

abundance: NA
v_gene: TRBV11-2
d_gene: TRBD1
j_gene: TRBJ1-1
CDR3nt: TGTGCCAGCAGCTTAGTCAGGGGGTTCGGCACTGAAGCTTTCTTT
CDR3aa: CASSLVRGFGTEAFF

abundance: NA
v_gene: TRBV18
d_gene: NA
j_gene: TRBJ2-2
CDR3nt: TGTGCCAGCTCCATTCAGCCGGGCGGGGAGCTGTTTTTT
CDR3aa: CASSIQPGGELFF

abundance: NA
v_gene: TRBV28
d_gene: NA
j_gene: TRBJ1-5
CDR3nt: TGTGCCAGCAGTTTAAGCAGGCAGCCCCAGCATTTT
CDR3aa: CASSLSRQPQHF

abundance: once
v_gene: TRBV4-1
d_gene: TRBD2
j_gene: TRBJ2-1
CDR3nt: TGCGCCAGCAGCCAAGGACTAGCGGGAGGGCAGTTCTTC
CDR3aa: CASSQGLAGGQFF

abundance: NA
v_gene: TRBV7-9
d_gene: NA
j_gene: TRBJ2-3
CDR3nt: TGTGCCAGCAGCTTAAAACAGGGTGTGGCCACAGATACGCAGTATTTT
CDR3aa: CASSLKQGVATDTQYF

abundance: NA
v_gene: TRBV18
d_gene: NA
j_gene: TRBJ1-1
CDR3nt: TGTGCCAGCTCACCATCGAGTGAGGGCACTGAAGCTTTCTTT
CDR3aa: CASSPSSEGTEAFF

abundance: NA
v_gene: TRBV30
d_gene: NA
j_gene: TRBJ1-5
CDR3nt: TGTGCCTGGAGTCAAAAAGGGGAGCCCCAGCATTTT
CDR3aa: CAWSQKGEPQHF

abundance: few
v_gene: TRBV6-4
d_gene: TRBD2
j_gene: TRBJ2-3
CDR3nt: TGTGCCAGCAGTGACTCGCGGGGGGGCACAGATACGCAGTATTTT
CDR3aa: CASSDSRGGTDTQYF

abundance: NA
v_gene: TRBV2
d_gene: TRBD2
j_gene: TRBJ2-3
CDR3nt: TGTGCCAGCAGTGACCCGACTAGCGGGAGACCAGATACGCAGTATTTT
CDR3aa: CASSDPTSGRPDTQYF

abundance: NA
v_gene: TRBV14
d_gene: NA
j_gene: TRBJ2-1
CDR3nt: TGTGCCAGCAGCCACGGGACCTACAATGAGCAGTTCTTC
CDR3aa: CASSHGTYNEQFF

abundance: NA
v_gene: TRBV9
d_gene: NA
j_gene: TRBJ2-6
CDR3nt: TGTGCCAGCAGCCCCCCCCGACAGTCTGGGGCCAACGTCCTGACTTTC
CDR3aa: CASSPPRQSGANVLTF

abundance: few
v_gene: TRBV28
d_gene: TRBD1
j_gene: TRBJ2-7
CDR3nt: TGTGCCAGCAGGAGACAGGGGGTCCACGAGCAGTACTTC
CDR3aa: CASRRQGVHEQYF

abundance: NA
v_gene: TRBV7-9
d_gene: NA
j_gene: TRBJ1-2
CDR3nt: TGTGCCAGCAGTTCTAACTTTTATGGCTACACCTTC
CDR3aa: CASSSNFYGYTF

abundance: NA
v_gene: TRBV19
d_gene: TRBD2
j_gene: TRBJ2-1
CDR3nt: TGTGCCAGTAGTCATAGCGGGAGGGCAAATGAGCAGTTCTTC
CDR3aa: CASSHSGRANEQFF

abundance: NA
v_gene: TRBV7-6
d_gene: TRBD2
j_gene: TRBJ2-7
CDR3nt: TGTGCCAGCAGCTTAGGGACTAGCGGAAACTACGAGCAGTACTTC
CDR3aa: CASSLGTSGNYEQYF

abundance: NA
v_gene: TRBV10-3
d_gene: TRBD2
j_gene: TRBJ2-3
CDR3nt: TGTGCCATCAGTGAGGGACTAGCGGCTAGCACAGATACGCAGTATTTT
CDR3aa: CAISEGLAASTDTQYF

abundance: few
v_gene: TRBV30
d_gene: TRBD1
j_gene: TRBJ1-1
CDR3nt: TGTGCCTATGACAGGGTAGGGAACACTGAAGCTTTCTTT
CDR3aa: CAYDRVGNTEAFF

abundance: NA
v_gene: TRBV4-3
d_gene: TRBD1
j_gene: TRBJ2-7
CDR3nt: TGCGCCAGCAGCCAAGTTCTCGGGACAGGGGCCTACGAGCAGTACTTC
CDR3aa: CASSQVLGTGAYEQYF

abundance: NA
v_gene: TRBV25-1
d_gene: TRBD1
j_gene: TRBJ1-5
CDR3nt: TGTGCCAGCAGTGAGAACAGGGGGCTGAATCAGCCCCAGCATTTT
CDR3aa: CASSENRGLNQPQHF

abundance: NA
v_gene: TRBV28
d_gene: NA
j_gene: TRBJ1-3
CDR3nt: TGTGCCAGCAGCAGACAGGACATCTCTGGAAACACCATATATTTT
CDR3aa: CASSRQDISGNTIYF

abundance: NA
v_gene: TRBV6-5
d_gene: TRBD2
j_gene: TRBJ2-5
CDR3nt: TGTGCCAGCAGTCGAAGCGGGGGGGCCGGGGAGACCCAGTACTTC
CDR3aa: CASSRSGGAGETQYF

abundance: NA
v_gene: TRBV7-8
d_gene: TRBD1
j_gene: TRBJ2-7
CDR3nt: TGTGCCAGCAGCTCCCGGACAGGTGCGTTTGGGGAGCAGTACTTC
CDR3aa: CASSSRTGAFGEQYF

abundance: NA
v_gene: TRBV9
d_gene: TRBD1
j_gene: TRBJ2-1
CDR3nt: TGTGCCAGCAGCGTAGCTTGGGACAGGGGGGGCAATGAGCAGTTCTTC
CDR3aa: CASSVAWDRGGNEQFF

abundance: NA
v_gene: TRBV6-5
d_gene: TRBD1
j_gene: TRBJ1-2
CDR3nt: TGTGCCAGCAGTCTAACAGGGGCGGGCAGCTACGCCTTC
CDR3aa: CASSLTGAGSYAF

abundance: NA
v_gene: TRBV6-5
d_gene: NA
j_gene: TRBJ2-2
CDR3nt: TGTGCCAGCAGAGCCCCCTTTAACACCGGGGAGCTGTTTTTT
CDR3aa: CASRAPFNTGELFF

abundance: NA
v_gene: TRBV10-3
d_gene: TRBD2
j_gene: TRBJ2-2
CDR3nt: TGTGCCATCAAGGATAGCGGGGGGGCCCGAACCGGGGAGCTGTTTTTT
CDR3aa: CAIKDSGGARTGELFF

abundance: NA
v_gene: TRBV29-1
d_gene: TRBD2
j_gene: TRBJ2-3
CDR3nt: TGCAGCGTTGTGGTTTGGACTAGCGGGGACCGGGATGCGCAGTATTTT
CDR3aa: CSVVVWTSGDRDAQYF

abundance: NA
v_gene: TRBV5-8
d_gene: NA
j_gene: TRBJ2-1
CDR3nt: TGTGCCAGCAGCTTGTATGTGACACAGATTGAGCAGTTCTTC
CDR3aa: CASSLYVTQIEQFF

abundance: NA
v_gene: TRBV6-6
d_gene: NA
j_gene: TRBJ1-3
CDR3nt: TGTGCCAGCAGTTACCTGGACTTAAACTCTGGAAACACCATATATTTT
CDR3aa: CASSYLDLNSGNTIYF

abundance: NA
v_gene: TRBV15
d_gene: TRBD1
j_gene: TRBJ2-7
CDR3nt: TGTGCCACCAGCAGGGGACAGGGACCCTACGAGCAGTACTTC
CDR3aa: CATSRGQGPYEQYF

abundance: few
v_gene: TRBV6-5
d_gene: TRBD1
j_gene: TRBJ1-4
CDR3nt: TGTGCCAGCAGTGAGACAGGGGTCGATGAAAAACTGTTTTTT
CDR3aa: CASSETGVDEKLFF

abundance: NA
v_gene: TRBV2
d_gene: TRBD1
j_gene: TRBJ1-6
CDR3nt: TGTGCCAGCAGTGAAGCAATGTTTGCAGGGGGTGAATCACCCCTCCACTTT
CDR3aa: CASSEAMFAGGESPLHF

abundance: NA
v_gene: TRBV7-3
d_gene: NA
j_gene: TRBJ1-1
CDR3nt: TGTGCCAGCAGCCCCGGGGTTGGGACTGAAGCTTTCTTT
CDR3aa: CASSPGVGTEAFF

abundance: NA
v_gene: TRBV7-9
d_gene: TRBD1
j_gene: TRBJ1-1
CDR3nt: TGTGCCAGCAGCCGACAGGGATGGGACACTGAAGCTTTCTTT
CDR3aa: CASSRQGWDTEAFF

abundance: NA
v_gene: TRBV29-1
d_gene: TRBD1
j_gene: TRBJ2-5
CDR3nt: TGCAGCGGAGAAAAAGGGGACAGCCAAGAGACCCAGTACTTC
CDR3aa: CSGEKGDSQETQYF

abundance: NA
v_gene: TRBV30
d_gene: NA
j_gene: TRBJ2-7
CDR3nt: TGTGCCTGGGAGGGAGGGGGTGAGCAGTACTTC
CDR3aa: CAWEGGGEQYF

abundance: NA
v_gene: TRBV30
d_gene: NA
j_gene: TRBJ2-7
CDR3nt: TGTGCCTGGTCCGGCCGGCTGGTGGAGGACGAGCAGTACTTC
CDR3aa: CAWSGRLVEDEQYF